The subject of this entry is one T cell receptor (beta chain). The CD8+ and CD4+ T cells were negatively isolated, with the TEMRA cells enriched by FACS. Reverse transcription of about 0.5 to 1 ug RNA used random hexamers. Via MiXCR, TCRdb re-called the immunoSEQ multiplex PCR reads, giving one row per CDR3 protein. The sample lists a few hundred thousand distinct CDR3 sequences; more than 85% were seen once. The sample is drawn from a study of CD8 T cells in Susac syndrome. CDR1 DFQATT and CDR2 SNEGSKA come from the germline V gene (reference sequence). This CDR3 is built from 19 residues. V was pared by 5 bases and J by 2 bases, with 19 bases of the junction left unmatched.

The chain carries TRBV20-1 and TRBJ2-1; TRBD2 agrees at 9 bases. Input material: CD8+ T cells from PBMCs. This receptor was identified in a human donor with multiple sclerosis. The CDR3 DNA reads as TGCAGTGCTTGGGCGGGACTAGCCATAGCGAGAAGTACCTACAATGAGCAGTTCTTC. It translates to CSAWAGLAIARSTYNEQFF.